The 13 T cell receptor beta chains presented below share a single source sample, sequenced in a study of blood T cell repertoires in COVID-19 (dated by TCRdb to 2019 to 2021). Library creation used the immunoSEQ multiplex PCR assay. TCRdb re-hosts the immuneACCESS table, in-frame sequences only. Its copies lack some clones; in the studies checked, an unresolved V gene accounts for under half of them, and the cause for the rest is not known. For this sample the table gives some 130,000 clones, of which around 80% were detected only once. The biggest ten clones account for approximately 2% of the sample. Input material: peripheral blood. Receptors originate from a man in his 70s with acute or convalescent COVID-19.

The chain is built from TRBV6-1 and TRBJ1-1; D remains unclear. The germline V and J ends were trimmed by 3 bases and 0 bases, with 5 bases remaining between them. Germline V gene data show CDR1 as MNHNS and CDR2 as SASEGT. The CDR3 totals 13 residues. CDR3: CASSESLNTEAFF. In DNA, the CDR3 is TGTGCCAGCAGTGAGTCTCTGAACACTGAAGCTTTCTTT.

The V and J genes are TRBV5-1 and TRBJ2-3, with TRBD2 matching 8 bases. Germline V gene data show CDR1 as SGHRS and CDR2 as YFSETQ. J gave up 5 bases and V 0 bases, and 8 bases lay outside the gene matches. The CDR3 extends over 16 amino acids. The CDR3 DNA follows: TGCGCCAGCAGCTTGGAACGGGCGGGGGGCTTAGATACGCAGTATTTT. Protein: CASSLERAGGLDTQYF.

The chain employs TRBV2 and TRBJ1-2, with 7 bases fitting TRBD1. With 7 bases clipped from V and 8 bases from J, the junction kept 7 bases outside the gene matches. Germline V gene data show CDR1 as SNHLY and CDR2 as FYNNEI. The CDR3 loop spans 12 amino acids. CDR3 bases: TGTGCCAGCACCCAGGGGGTCGGAGGCTACACCTTC. Protein sequence: CASTQGVGGYTF.

The chain joins TRBV2 to TRBJ2-7; 10 bases are shared with TRBD1. This CDR3 contains 15 residues. Germline CDR1 reads SNHLY; CDR2 reads FYNNEI. After removal of 4 bases from V and 2 bases from J, the junction contained 5 bases not matched to a gene. The CDR3 DNA is TGTGCCAGCAGTGGACAGGGGGCCTATACCTACGAGCAGTACTTC. Amino acids: CASSGQGAYTYEQYF. Filled out from reference TRBV2 and TRBJ2-7, the complete variable domain reads EPEVTQTPSHQVTQMGQEVILRCVPISNHLYFYWYRQILGQKVEFLVSFYNNEISEKSEIFDDQFSVERPDGSNFTLKIRSTKLEDSAMYFCASSGQGAYTYEQYFGPGTRLTVT.

This clone has a handful of counts. V usage is TRBV29-1 and J usage is TRBJ1-1; a possible D gene is TRBD1 (5 bases). The CDR3 is 13 residues long. V gave up 7 bases and J gave up 1 base, with 13 bases separating them. The germline CDR1 and CDR2 sequences are SQVTM and ANQGSEA. The CDR3: CSGIRQWNTEAFF. DNA of the CDR3: TGCAGCGGGATTAGACAGTGGAACACTGAAGCTTTCTTT. Full variable domain (rest looked up from reference TRBV29-1 and TRBJ1-1): SAVISQKPSRDICQRGTSLTIQCQVDSQVTMMFWYRQQPGQSLTLIATANQGSEATYESGFVIDKFPISRPNLTFSTLTVSNMSPEDSSIYLCSGIRQWNTEAFFGQGTRLTVV.

This clone was observed a few times. The chain couples TRBV7-9 to TRBJ2-5; D is ambiguous. V gave up 2 bases and J gave up 1 base, with 8 bases separating them. Per germline, CDR1 SEHNR and CDR2 FQNEAQ (reference sequence). The CDR3 is 14 amino acids. CDR3 protein: CASSLSRGQETQYF. In nucleotides, the CDR3 is TGTGCCAGCAGCTTAAGTAGAGGCCAAGAGACCCAGTACTTC.

The V call is TRBV7-9, the J call TRBJ2-2; D might be TRBD1 (5 bases). CDR1 is SEHNR, CDR2 FQNEAQ, per germline (reference sequence). V was trimmed by 8 bases and J by 7 bases, leaving 11 bases between them. The CDR3 length is 12 residues. The CDR3 protein is CASGAGIGELFF. The DNA of the CDR3 is TGTGCCAGCGGGGCAGGGATCGGGGAGCTGTTTTTT.

The chain recombines TRBV18 with TRBJ2-3, with D possibly matching TRBD2 (6 bases). V lost 4 bases and J 4 bases, leaving 15 bases between the germline ends. CDR1 and CDR2 from the germline V gene are KGHSH and LQKENI. The CDR3 length is 15 residues. CDR3 residues: CASSRTNQRADTQYF. Here the CDR3 DNA reads TGTGCCAGCTCACGGACTAACCAACGCGCAGATACGCAGTATTTT.

In its sample, this clone was seen a few times. The V gene is TRBV11-2, the J gene TRBJ1-1, with TRBD1 identical over 9 bases. After removal of 5 bases from V and 5 bases from J, the junction contained 9 bases not matched to a gene. This CDR3 is 15 amino acids long. Germline V lookup: CDR1 SGHAT, CDR2 FQNNGV. For the CDR3, the DNA is TGTGCCAGCAGCCTAACAGGGGGCATGGAGACTGAAGCTTTCTTT. Protein sequence: CASSLTGGMETEAFF.

This chain connects TRBV18 to TRBJ1-1; tentatively, D is TRBD1 (6 bases). Germline CDR1 is KGHSH and CDR2 is LQKENI. This CDR3 region has 16 residues. With 1 base removed from V and 1 base from J, the gap between germline ends came to 13 bases. The CDR3 reads CASSPLNLGQNTEAFF. CDR3 in DNA: TGTGCCAGCTCACCACTGAACCTGGGACAGAACACTGAAGCTTTCTTT.

The rearrangement joins TRBV5-1 to TRBJ2-7; 9 bases align to TRBD1. CDR1 and CDR2 (germline): SGHRS, YFSETQ. This CDR3 region has 15 residues. The V segment lost 4 bases and the J segment 5 bases; nucleotides outside the gene matches: 10. CDR3 in amino acids: CASSQSGQGIDEQYF. CDR3 DNA: TGCGCCAGCAGCCAATCGGGACAGGGAATCGACGAGCAGTACTTC.

The chain joins TRBV3-1 (or the pseudogene TRBV3-2) to TRBJ1-3; D remains unclear. V lost 4 bases and J lost 7, with 11 bases in between. The CDR3 sequence is 13 residues long. CDR1 LGHDT and CDR2 YNNKEL come from the germline V gene (reference sequence). CDR3 DNA sequence: TGTGCCAGCAGCCCGCTCCGGGGTAACACCATATATTTT. This encodes CASSPLRGNTIYF.

The chain has TRBV13 and TRBJ1-1; D unclear. V gave up 5 bases and J gave up 4 bases, with 8 bases separating them. The CDR3 runs 12 residues. Germline CDR1 and CDR2: PRHDT and FYEKMQ (reference sequence). The CDR3 region has the DNA TGTGCCAGCAGCCGGAGGAGCACTGAAGCTTTCTTT. Protein sequence: CASSRRSTEAFF.